The T cell receptor (beta chain) described here comes from a study of T cell responses to AZD1222 COVID-19 vaccine. For the study at large: Analyses pooled second doses at about 4 or about 12 weeks.

Study outcomes and limitations: Unmutated variant regions are reportedly the target of nearly half of TCRs that are spike-specific.

About this clone: Its antigen remains unknown.

Produced via immunoSEQ multiplex PCR; TCRdb's table is partial and in-frame only. The sample consists of approximately 150,000 clones, about 92% of them appearing once. This clonotype originated in an adult in good health. This material consisted of peripheral blood, taken on day 0 of AZD1222 vaccination.

DNA for the CDR3: TGTGCCAGCAGTCGCTCCCGGCTAGCGGGAGCTATTGAGCAGTTCTTC. Translated: CASSRSRLAGAIEQFF. The chain uses TRBV27 and TRBJ2-1; 10 nucleotides agree with TRBD2. CDR3 length equals 16 residues. J was trimmed by 9 bases and V by 5 bases; bases with no gene match: 13. From germline, CDR1 is MNHEY and CDR2 SMNVEV (reference sequence).